The next 10 T cell receptor beta chains were all read from a single sample in a study of identical twins. From the 5' RACE reads, TCRdb called clonotypes with MiXCR, one entry per CDR3 protein. In the table there are 350,000 to 450,000 distinct CDR3 sequences, about 18% of which are singletons. Source material: naive T cells sorted from blood. Source of these receptors: a man over 45 in good health.

This chain links TRBV6-1 with TRBJ2-5, with D possibly TRBD2 on 6 matching bases. CDR1 and CDR2 (germline): MNHNS, SASEGT. With 7 bases removed from V and 5 bases from J, the gap between germline ends came to 17 bases. The CDR3 is 14 amino acids. The CDR3 DNA reads TGTGCCAGCAATGCGGGACTCCCGGGGGAGACCCAGTACTTC. Its protein is CASNAGLPGETQYF.

This CDR3 is CATSRDNQEETQYF. CDR3 DNA: TGTGCCACCAGCAGAGATAACCAGGAGGAGACCCAGTACTTC. V gene TRBV15 combines with J gene TRBJ2-5; D gene uncertain. The CDR3 is made up of 14 amino acids. CDR1 LNHNV and CDR2 YYDKDF come from the germline V gene (reference sequence). V lost 0 bases, J lost 5 bases, and 10 bases lay in between.

The chain has TRBV12-3 or TRBV12-4 and TRBJ1-2, with a possible D match to TRBD1 (6 bases). V shed 4 bases and J shed 2 bases, with 17 bases lying between them. The CDR3 is 16 amino acids. The CDR3 here is CASSWLQGQGNYGYTF. The CDR3 coding sequence is TGTGCCAGCAGTTGGCTCCAAGGCCAGGGGAACTATGGCTACACCTTC.

The genes are TRBV5-6 and TRBJ2-7, with D possibly TRBD2 on 5 matching bases. The CDR3 covers 14 residues. Per the germline V gene, CDR1 is SGHDT and CDR2 is YYEEEE. V shed 9 bases and J shed 0 bases, with 16 bases lying between them. CDR3 coding DNA: TGTGCCACCTCCCTGGCTGGACTCTCCTACGAGCAGTACTTC. It is translated as CATSLAGLSYEQYF.

This clonotype has at least ten counts. The V gene is TRBV6-1, the J gene TRBJ2-7; TRBD2 might be the D (6 bases). CDR3 length: 15 amino acids. Germline-derived CDR1 and CDR2 are MNHNS and SASEGT. Trimming pared 5 bases from V and 1 base from J, leaving 15 bases between. DNA of the CDR3: TGTGCCAGCAGTCATACGGCTAGCGCATCCTACGAGCAGTACTTC. Its protein is CASSHTASASYEQYF.

CDR3 DNA: TGCAGCGCCGGACTAGCCGACAATGAGCAGTTCTTC. It translates to CSAGLADNEQFF. The chain carries TRBV29-1 and TRBJ2-1; 8 nucleotides line up with TRBD2. The CDR3 spans 12 residues. The J segment lost 5 bases and the V segment lost 7 bases, leaving 4 bases of the junction unmatched. Per the germline V gene, CDR1 is SQVTM and CDR2 is ANQGSEA.

The chain joins TRBV9 to TRBJ2-3, with 9 bases matching TRBD2. The CDR3 has 16 residues. J was trimmed by 8 bases and V by 2 bases; bases with no gene match: 12. Germline V gene lookup returns CDR1 SGDLS and CDR2 YYNGEE. DNA for the CDR3: TGTGCCAGCAGCGTCGGTAGCGGGGGCCATGGTGGTACGCAGTATTTT. Its translation is CASSVGSGGHGGTQYF.

This clonotype turned up a few times. The rearrangement uses TRBV20-1 and TRBJ2-1, with 9 nucleotides matching TRBD1. The CDR3 sequence is 13 residues long. V trimming: 6 bases; J trimming: 7 bases; junction bases outside the gene matches: 7. From germline, CDR1 is DFQATT and CDR2 SNEGSKA (reference sequence). The CDR3 region has the DNA TGCAGTGCCACCGGGACAGGGAGTAATGAGCAGTTCTTC. This encodes CSATGTGSNEQFF.

In its sample, this clonotype was seen many times. The J gene is TRBJ1-1, the V gene TRBV7-2, with D hard to call. The V end lost 1 base, the J end lost 11 bases, and 11 bases lay between the germline ends. Germline V lookup: CDR1 SGHTA, CDR2 FQGNSA. This CDR3 is 12 amino acids long. CDR3 bases: TGTGCCAGCAGCTTAGAATCGTTGGTGGCTTTCTTT. Amino acids: CASSLESLVAFF.

This clonotype has ten or more counts. V gene TRBV7-8 combines with J gene TRBJ2-5; D perhaps matches TRBD2 (5 bases). The germline V and J ends were trimmed by 4 bases and 1 base, with 16 bases remaining between them. The CDR3 contains 16 residues. Germline assignment: CDR1 SGHVS and CDR2 FQNEAQ. The CDR3 DNA reads TGTGCCAGCAGCTCCCGGCGGGTGATTGTCCAAGAGACCCAGTACTTC. Its protein is CASSSRRVIVQETQYF.